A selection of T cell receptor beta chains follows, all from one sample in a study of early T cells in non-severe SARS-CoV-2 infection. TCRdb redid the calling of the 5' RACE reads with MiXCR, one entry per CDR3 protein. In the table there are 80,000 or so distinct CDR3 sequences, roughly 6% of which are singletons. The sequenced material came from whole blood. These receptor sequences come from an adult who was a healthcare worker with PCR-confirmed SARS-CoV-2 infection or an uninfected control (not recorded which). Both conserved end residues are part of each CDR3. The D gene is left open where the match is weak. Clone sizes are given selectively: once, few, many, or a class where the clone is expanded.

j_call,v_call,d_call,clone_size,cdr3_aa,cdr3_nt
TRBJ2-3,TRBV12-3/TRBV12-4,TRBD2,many,CASSPGTSGTDTQYF,TGTGCCAGCAGCCCCGGGACTAGCGGCACAGATACGCAGTATTTT
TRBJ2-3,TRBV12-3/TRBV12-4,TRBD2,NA,CASRGLAGGTDTQYF,TGTGCCAGCAGGGGACTAGCGGGAGGGACAGATACGCAGTATTTT
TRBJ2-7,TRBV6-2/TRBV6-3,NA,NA,CASTKIGRAEEQYF,TGTGCCAGCACCAAAATCGGCAGGGCGGAGGAGCAGTACTTC
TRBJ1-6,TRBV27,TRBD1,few,CASSLRPWTGDSPLHF,TGTGCCAGCAGTTTAAGGCCCTGGACAGGGGATTCACCCCTCCACTTT
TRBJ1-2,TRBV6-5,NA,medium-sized,CASSPRPDYGYTF,TGTGCCAGCAGTCCCCGTCCTGACTATGGCTACACCTTC
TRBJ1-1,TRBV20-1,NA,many,CSASQEQLDKGRTEAFF,TGCAGTGCTAGCCAAGAGCAATTGGACAAAGGGAGGACTGAAGCTTTCTTT
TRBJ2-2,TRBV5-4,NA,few,CASRPTRNTGELFF,TGTGCCAGCAGACCAACGAGGAACACCGGGGAGCTGTTTTTT
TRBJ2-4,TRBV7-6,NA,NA,CASSLGGARDRKNIQYF,TGTGCCAGCAGCTTAGGGGGAGCCAGGGACCGAAAAAACATTCAGTACTTC
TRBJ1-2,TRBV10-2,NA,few,CASSAGPDGYTF,TGCGCCAGCAGTGCGGGGCCGGATGGCTACACCTTC
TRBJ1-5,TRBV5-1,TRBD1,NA,CASSRTGDSNQPQHF,TGCGCCAGCAGCCGGACAGGGGACAGCAATCAGCCCCAGCATTTT
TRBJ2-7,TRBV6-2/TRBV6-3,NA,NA,CASSYEGSSYEQYF,TGTGCCAGCAGTTACGAGGGGAGCTCCTACGAGCAGTACTTC
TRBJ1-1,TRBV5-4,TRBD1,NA,CASSSHRGSEAFF,TGTGCCAGCAGCTCACACAGGGGATCGGAAGCTTTCTTT
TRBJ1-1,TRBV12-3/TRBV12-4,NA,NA,CASKTGYTEAFF,TGTGCCAGCAAAACAGGGTACACTGAAGCTTTCTTT
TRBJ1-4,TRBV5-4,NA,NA,CASSLGANEKLFF,TGTGCCAGCAGCTTGGGGGCTAATGAAAAACTGTTTTTT
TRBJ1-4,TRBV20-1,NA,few,CSARELAKPTNEKLFF,TGCAGTGCTAGAGAACTCGCAAAGCCGACTAATGAAAAACTGTTTTTT
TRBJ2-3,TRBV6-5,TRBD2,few,CATHSGAPNTQYF,TGTGCCACCCATAGCGGGGCCCCCAATACGCAGTATTTT
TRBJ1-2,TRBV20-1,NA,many,CSASSEQGAFSGYTF,TGCAGTGCTTCTTCGGAACAGGGAGCATTCAGTGGCTACACCTTC
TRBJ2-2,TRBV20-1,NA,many,CSARDRGAGELFF,TGCAGTGCTAGAGATAGGGGAGCCGGGGAGCTGTTTTTT
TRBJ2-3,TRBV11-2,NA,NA,CASSWGISADTQYF,TGTGCCAGCAGCTGGGGAATTTCAGCAGATACGCAGTATTTT
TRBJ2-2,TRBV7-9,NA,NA,CASSSDRDHANTGELFF,TGTGCCAGCAGCTCCGACCGGGACCACGCGAACACCGGGGAGCTGTTTTTT
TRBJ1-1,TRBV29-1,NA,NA,CSVEKVNTEAFF,TGCAGCGTTGAAAAAGTGAACACTGAAGCTTTCTTT
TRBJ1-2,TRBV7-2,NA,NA,CASSLGPSYGYTF,TGTGCCAGCAGCTTAGGACCCAGCTATGGCTACACCTTC
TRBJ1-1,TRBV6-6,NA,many,CASSRGTEAFF,TGTGCCAGCAGCCGCGGAACTGAAGCTTTCTTT
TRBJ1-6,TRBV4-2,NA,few,CASSQVAENYNSPLHF,TGTGCCAGCAGCCAAGTCGCGGAAAACTATAATTCACCCCTCCACTTT
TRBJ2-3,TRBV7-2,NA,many,CASSILPRSDTQYF,TGTGCCAGCAGCATCCTTCCGAGGTCAGATACGCAGTATTTT
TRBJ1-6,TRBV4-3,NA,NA,CASSQHRESPLHF,TGCGCCAGCAGCCAGCACAGGGAATCACCCCTCCACTTT
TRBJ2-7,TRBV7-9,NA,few,CASSLVASSYEQYF,TGTGCCAGCAGCTTAGTAGCTAGCTCCTACGAGCAGTACTTC
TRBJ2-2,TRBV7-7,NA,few,CASSPPRGTNTGELFF,TGTGCCAGCAGCCCGCCTAGGGGGACGAACACCGGGGAGCTGTTTTTT
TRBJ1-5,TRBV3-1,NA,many,CASSLDGISNQPQHF,TGTGCCAGCAGCCTAGACGGCATCAGCAATCAGCCCCAGCATTTT
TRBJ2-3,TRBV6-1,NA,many,CASSGAGAVTDTQYF,TGTGCCAGCAGTGGTGCGGGGGCGGTCACAGATACGCAGTATTTT
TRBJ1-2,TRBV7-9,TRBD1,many,CASSLGQGAEGYTF,TGTGCCAGCAGCTTAGGACAGGGGGCGGAAGGCTACACCTTC
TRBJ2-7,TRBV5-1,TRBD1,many,CATRSDRSSYEQYF,TGCGCCACCCGATCGGACAGGAGCTCCTACGAGCAGTACTTC
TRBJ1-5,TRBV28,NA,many,CASSQRGVFNQPQHF,TGTGCCAGCAGTCAGAGGGGGGTCTTTAATCAGCCCCAGCATTTT
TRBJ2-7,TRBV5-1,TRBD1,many,CASSLGQGAPYEQYF,TGCGCCAGCAGCTTGGGCCAGGGGGCCCCCTACGAGCAGTACTTC
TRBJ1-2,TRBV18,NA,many,CASSPDRSNYGYTF,TGTGCCAGCTCACCGGACAGATCTAACTATGGCTACACCTTC